These T cell receptor beta chains were read from a single sample in a study of CD8+CD57+ T cells in acquired aplastic anemia. TCRdb reprocessed the reads with MiXCR, giving one entry per CDR3 protein. This sample has 150,000 to 200,000 distinct CDR3 sequences, with roughly 50% found just once. The sequencing input was sorted CD4+, CD8+, or CD8+CD57+ T cells (not recorded which) from PBMCs. The receptors were gathered from a human donor with aplastic anemia. CDR3s include the opening cysteine and the closing phenylalanine or tryptophan. D genes are given only for firm matches. Some rows mark clone size as missing; the rest say once, few, many or name a class of expanded clone.

cdr3_aa | cdr3_nt | j_call | v_call | d_call | clone_size | cdr3_length
CSAPEGIDGYTF | TGCAGTGCTCCAGAAGGGATAGATGGCTACACCTTC | TRBJ1-2 | TRBV20-1 | - | - | 12
CASSFLQAFF | TGTGCCAGCAGCTTTTTACAAGCTTTCTTT | TRBJ1-1 | TRBV7-8 | - | few | 10
CASSLGPTGAGYTF | TGTGCCAGCAGCTTGGGTCCTACCGGGGCTGGCTACACCTTC | TRBJ1-2 | TRBV5-8 | - | many | 14
CASNNRGDRNSPLHF | TGTGCCAGCAACAACCGGGGGGACAGGAATTCACCCCTCCACTTT | TRBJ1-6 | TRBV6-5 | TRBD1 | many | 15
CASRYRGNQPQHF | TGTGCCAGCCGGTATAGGGGGAATCAGCCCCAGCATTTT | TRBJ1-5 | TRBV2 | - | many | 13
CASSQTRTSGLSSYEQYF | TGTGCCAGCAGCCAAACGCGGACCTCAGGCCTAAGCTCCTACGAGCAGTACTTC | TRBJ2-7 | TRBV7-9 | - | many | 18
CASSSTGTDTQYF | TGTGCCAGCAGCTCGACCGGCACAGATACGCAGTATTTT | TRBJ2-3 | TRBV7-2 | - | few | 13
CSLGRGDTQYF | TGCAGCCTGGGGAGGGGAGATACGCAGTATTTT | TRBJ2-3 | TRBV29-1 | TRBD2 | - | 11
CASLRASGNYNSPLHF | TGTGCCAGCCTGAGAGCCAGTGGGAATTATAATTCACCCCTCCACTTT | TRBJ1-6 | TRBV2 | - | - | 16
CASSPPGTVPSYEQYF | TGTGCCAGCTCACCACCCGGGACAGTCCCCTCCTACGAGCAGTACTTC | TRBJ2-7 | TRBV18 | TRBD1 | few | 16
CASSLVGGGAEAFF | TGTGCCAGCAGTTTAGTAGGGGGCGGAGCTGAAGCTTTCTTT | TRBJ1-1 | TRBV27 | TRBD1 | - | 14
CASSILQGGGELFF | TGTGCCAGTAGTATATTACAGGGGGGCGGGGAGCTGTTTTTT | TRBJ2-2 | TRBV19 | TRBD1 | - | 14
CASSIDVRGDQPQHF | TGTGCCAGTAGTATAGATGTACGGGGGGATCAGCCCCAGCATTTT | TRBJ1-5 | TRBV19 | - | - | 15
CSAVPTGRLEAFF | TGCAGCGCTGTACCGACAGGGAGGCTAGAAGCTTTCTTT | TRBJ1-1 | TRBV29-1 | TRBD1 | many | 13
CASSPISGGVSWAKNIQYF | TGCGCCAGCAGCCCCATTAGCGGGGGGGTTAGTTGGGCCAAAAACATTCAGTACTTC | TRBJ2-4 | TRBV5-1 | TRBD2 | - | 19
CASSGGEAGELFF | TGTGCCAGCAGTGGTGGAGAGGCCGGGGAGCTGTTTTTT | TRBJ2-2 | TRBV25-1 | - | few | 13
CASSEGQIYEQYF | TGTGCCAGCAGTGAAGGGCAGATATACGAGCAGTACTTC | TRBJ2-7 | TRBV2 | - | - | 13
CATSDPRTGEETQYF | TGTGCCACCAGTGATCCCCGGACAGGAGAAGAGACCCAGTACTTC | TRBJ2-5 | TRBV24-1 | TRBD1 | - | 15
CSARRASNQPQHF | TGCAGTGCGAGAAGGGCATCCAATCAGCCCCAGCATTTT | TRBJ1-5 | TRBV20-1 | - | - | 13
CASSTDRNAGYGYTF | TGTGCCAGTAGTACCGACAGGAATGCTGGCTATGGCTACACCTTC | TRBJ1-2 | TRBV19 | - | - | 15
CASSPGTGANQPQHF | TGTGCCAGCTCACCCGGGACAGGTGCAAATCAGCCCCAGCATTTT | TRBJ1-5 | TRBV18 | TRBD1 | - | 15
CSARPSGTGHYEQYF | TGCAGTGCTAGACCCTCGGGGACAGGGCATTACGAGCAGTACTTC | TRBJ2-7 | TRBV20-1 | TRBD1 | many | 15
CATSTRTGVLDEQYF | TGTGCCACCAGCACCCGGACAGGGGTGTTGGACGAGCAGTACTTC | TRBJ2-7 | TRBV15 | TRBD1 | - | 15
CASSVTGGPYGYTF | TGTGCCAGCAGCGTAACAGGGGGCCCCTATGGCTACACCTTC | TRBJ1-2 | TRBV9 | TRBD1 | many | 14
CASSRMGAGGFHEQYF | TGTGCCAGCAGCCGAATGGGAGCGGGAGGTTTCCACGAGCAGTACTTC | TRBJ2-7 | TRBV28 | TRBD2 | - | 16
CASSVGGAQNTYEQYF | TGTGCCAGCAGCGTAGGAGGGGCCCAAAACACCTACGAGCAGTACTTC | TRBJ2-7 | TRBV9 | - | many | 16
CASSLAGVDTTTTEAFF | TGTGCCAGCAGCTTGGCCGGGGTGGATACGACGACCACTGAAGCTTTCTTT | TRBJ1-1 | TRBV5-4 | - | - | 17
CASSLSLAADTQYF | TGTGCCAGCAGCTTGTCCCTAGCGGCAGATACGCAGTATTTT | TRBJ2-3 | TRBV7-2 | TRBD2 | - | 14
CASSPLVNEQFF | TGTGCCAGCAGTCCGTTGGTGAATGAGCAGTTCTTC | TRBJ2-1 | TRBV12-3/TRBV12-4 | - | many | 12
CASSQGTGRGANVLTF | TGTGCCAGCAGCCAGGGAACAGGGCGTGGGGCCAACGTCCTGACTTTC | TRBJ2-6 | TRBV14 | - | - | 16
CATSDPPPMHGYTF | TGTGCCACCAGTGATCCGCCCCCGATGCATGGCTACACCTTC | TRBJ1-2 | TRBV24-1 | - | many | 14
CASRESGANVLTF | TGTGCCAGCAGAGAGTCTGGGGCCAACGTCCTGACTTTC | TRBJ2-6 | TRBV7-7 | - | - | 13
CATSREKGINQPQHF | TGTGCCACCAGCAGAGAGAAGGGTATCAATCAGCCCCAGCATTTT | TRBJ1-5 | TRBV15 | - | few | 15
CAIKPGHQETQYF | TGTGCCATCAAACCGGGACACCAAGAGACCCAGTACTTC | TRBJ2-5 | TRBV10-3 | - | - | 13
CASIQGLEAFF | TGTGCCAGTATACAGGGGCTTGAGGCTTTCTTT | TRBJ1-1 | TRBV2 | TRBD1 | - | 11
CASSPREGSYEQYF | TGTGCCAGTAGTCCCCGTGAGGGGTCCTACGAGCAGTACTTC | TRBJ2-7 | TRBV19 | - | - | 14
CASSSGLAGGIADTQYF | TGCGCCAGCAGCTCAGGACTAGCGGGAGGGATCGCAGATACGCAGTATTTT | TRBJ2-3 | TRBV5-1 | TRBD2 | many | 17